Only a few counts were recorded for the clone carrying this T cell receptor (beta chain). Its antigen remains unidentified. The CDR3 is 14 amino acids. The germline V gene has CDR1 SGHRS and CDR2 YFSETQ. V was trimmed by 4 bases and J by 7 bases, leaving 15 bases between them. The sample belongs to a study of identical twins. TCRdb passed the 5' RACE reads through MiXCR, listing each CDR3 protein once. The top ten hold around 12% of the sample, which has 400,000 to 500,000 distinct CDR3 sequences, about 18% seen once. Findings and limits, study-wide: Models underestimated how often monozygotic twins shared out-of-frame TCR alpha.

Source material: naive T cells sorted from blood. The chain uses TRBV5-1 and TRBJ1-5; possible D gene TRBD1, 5 bases. The receptor's source is a man in his fifties in good health. The CDR3 region has the DNA TGCGCCAGCAGCCCTCTAGGGCAGGGCCAGCCCCAGCATTTT. Protein sequence: CASSPLGQGQPQHF.